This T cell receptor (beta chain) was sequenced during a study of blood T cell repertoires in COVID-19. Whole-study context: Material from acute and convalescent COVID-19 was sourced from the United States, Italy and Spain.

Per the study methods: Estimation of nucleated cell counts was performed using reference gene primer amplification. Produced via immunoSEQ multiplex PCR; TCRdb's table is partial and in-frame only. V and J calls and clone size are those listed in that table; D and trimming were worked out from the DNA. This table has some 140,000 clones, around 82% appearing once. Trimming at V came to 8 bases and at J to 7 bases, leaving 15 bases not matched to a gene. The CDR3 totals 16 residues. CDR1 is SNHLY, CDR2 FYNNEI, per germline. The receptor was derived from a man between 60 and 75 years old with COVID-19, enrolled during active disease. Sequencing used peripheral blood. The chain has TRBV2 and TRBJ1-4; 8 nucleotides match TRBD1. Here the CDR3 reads CASQPTTGGKFEKLFF. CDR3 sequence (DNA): TGTGCCAGCCAACCAACAACAGGGGGTAAATTTGAAAAACTGTTTTTT.